This record looks at one T cell receptor (beta chain) sequence and its context. The V segment lost 2 bases and the J segment 3 bases; nucleotides outside the gene matches: 3. CDR3 size: 15 residues. CDR1 and CDR2 from the germline V gene are SGDLS and YYNGEE. The sample originates from a study of blood T cell repertoires in COVID-19. Original analysis: From reference gene primer amplification, estimates of nucleated cell counts were derived. Sequencing was performed with immunoSEQ multiplex PCR; in TCRdb, only in-frame clones are kept and a portion is missing. From that table come the V and J calls and clone size; the DNA was used to work out D and trimming. The sample holds around 340,000 clones; approximately 89% are singletons and the top ten take around 3.9%. While infection was still active, Seattle patients were enrolled and then followed longitudinally.

This clonotype originated in a woman aged 55-70 years with COVID-19, enrolled during active disease. The rearrangement uses TRBV9 and TRBJ2-2, with 8 bases identical to TRBD1. Sequencing was carried out using peripheral blood. Here the CDR3 reads CASSVRGRDTGELFF. The CDR3 DNA follows: TGTGCCAGCAGCGTCAGGGGGCGAGACACCGGGGAGCTGTTTTTT.